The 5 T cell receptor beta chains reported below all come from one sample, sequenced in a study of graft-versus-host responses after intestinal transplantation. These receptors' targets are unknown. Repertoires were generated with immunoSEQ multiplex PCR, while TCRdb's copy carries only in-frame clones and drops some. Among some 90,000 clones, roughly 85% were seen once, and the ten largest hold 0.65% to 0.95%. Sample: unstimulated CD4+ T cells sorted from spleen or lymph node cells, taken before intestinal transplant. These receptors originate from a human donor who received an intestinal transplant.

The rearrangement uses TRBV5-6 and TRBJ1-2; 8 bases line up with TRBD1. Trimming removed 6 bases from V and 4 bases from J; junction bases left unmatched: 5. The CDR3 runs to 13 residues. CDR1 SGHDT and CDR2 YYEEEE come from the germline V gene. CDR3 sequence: CASNRGSGYGYTF. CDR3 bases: TGTGCCAGCAACAGGGGGTCTGGCTATGGCTACACCTTC.

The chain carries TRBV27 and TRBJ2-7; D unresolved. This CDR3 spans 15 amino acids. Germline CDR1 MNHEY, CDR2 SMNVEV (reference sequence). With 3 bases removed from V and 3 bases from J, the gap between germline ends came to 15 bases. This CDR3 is CASSFRQLLFYEQYF. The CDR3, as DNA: TGTGCCAGCAGTTTCAGGCAGTTACTTTTCTACGAGCAGTACTTC.

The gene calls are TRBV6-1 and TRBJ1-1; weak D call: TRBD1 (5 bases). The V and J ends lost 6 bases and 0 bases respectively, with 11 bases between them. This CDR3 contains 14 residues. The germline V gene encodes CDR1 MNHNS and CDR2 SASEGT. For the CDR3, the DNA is TGTGCCAGCAGAAAAACGGGGGTGAACACTGAAGCTTTCTTT. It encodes CASRKTGVNTEAFF.

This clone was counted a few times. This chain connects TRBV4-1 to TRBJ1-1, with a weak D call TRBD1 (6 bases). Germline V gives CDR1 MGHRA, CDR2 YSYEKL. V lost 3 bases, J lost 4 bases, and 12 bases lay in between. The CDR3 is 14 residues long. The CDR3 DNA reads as TGCGCCAGCAGCCATTACAGGGTTGCCACTGAAGCTTTCTTT. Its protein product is CASSHYRVATEAFF.

CDR3 DNA sequence: TGTGCCAGCAGCGGGAGGCAAGAGACCCAGTACTTC. The encoded protein is CASSGRQETQYF. This sequence joins TRBV6-6 and TRBJ2-5, with 7 bases aligning to TRBD2. Per germline, CDR1 MNHNY and CDR2 SVGAGI (reference sequence). Unmatched junction bases numbered 0, after V lost 6 bases and J lost 2 bases. This CDR3 has 12 residues.